The clone carrying this TCR beta chain was counted a single time. The length of the CDR3 is 13 residues. J gave up 5 bases and V 5 bases, and 6 bases lay outside the gene matches. Germline values: CDR1 SGHVS, CDR2 FQNEAQ. This record comes from a study of blood T cell repertoires in COVID-19. Study details: Spain, Italy and the United States supplied samples that represented acute and convalescent COVID-19. T cells, B-cell-depleted T cells, or PBMCs supplied cDNA or gDNA.

In the source study's methods: Amplification from reference gene primers served as the basis for estimated nucleated cell counts. Assay: immunoSEQ multiplex PCR; the TCRdb copy retains only in-frame clones and omits some. Clone size and the V and J calls come from that table; the DNA yielded D and trimming. The repertoire holds 80,000 to 90,000 clones, around 84% seen once, with 5.1% in the top ten. The sequence was obtained from a man between 35 and 55 years old with acute or convalescent COVID-19. The sequenced sample consisted of peripheral blood. The V gene is TRBV7-8, the J gene TRBJ2-7; 7 positions agree with TRBD2. In DNA form, the CDR3 reads TGTGCCAGCAGCCTATCCGGGAGGAACGAGCAGTACTTC. Translating it yields CASSLSGRNEQYF.